One and the same sample provided the 17 T cell receptor beta chains below, sequenced in a study of response to subunit inactivated influenza vaccine. TCRdb redid the calling of the RT-PCR reads with MiXCR, one entry per CDR3 protein. Among 300,000 to 350,000 distinct CDR3 sequences listed, 21% were seen once. The sample was PBMCs from blood, taken less than 22 months after vaccination. The receptors stem from a man between 50 and 70 years old who received an inactivated influenza vaccine.

The rearrangement joins TRBV19 to TRBJ1-5; perhaps TRBD1 as D (5 bases). Germline lookup yields CDR1 LNHDA and CDR2 SQIVND (reference sequence). V was clipped by 7 bases and J by 6 bases, with 13 bases between them. This CDR3 is built from 13 residues. DNA for the CDR3: TGTGCCAGTACTTTCAGGGAGCGTCAGCCCCAGCATTTT. Translation: CASTFRERQPQHF. Full variable domain (missing parts from reference TRBV19 and TRBJ1-5): DGGITQSPKYLFRKEGQNVTLSCEQNLNHDAMYWYRQDPGQGLRLIYYSQIVNDFQKGDIAEGYSVSREKKESFPLTVTSAQKNPTAFYLCASTFRERQPQHFGDGTRLSIL.

This clonotype has only a few counts. The chain uses TRBV5-6 and TRBJ1-4; no firm D call. Germline V lookup: CDR1 SGHDT, CDR2 YYEEEE. The CDR3 is 15 residues long. With 0 bases removed from V and 14 bases from J, the gap between germline ends came to 20 bases. CDR3 in DNA: TGTGCCAGCAGCTTGGACCTTTCAGATTCAGCTGTCCTGTTTTTT. Amino acid sequence: CASSLDLSDSAVLFF.

This clonotype was seen repeatedly, ten times or more. The chain is built from TRBV4-1 and TRBJ2-3, with a tentative D call TRBD1 (7 bases). CDR1 and CDR2 from the germline V gene are MGHRA and YSYEKL. This CDR3 spans 15 amino acids. Trimming stripped 5 bases from V and 4 bases from J, with 16 bases between. The CDR3 DNA reads as TGCGCCAGCAGCAAAAGACAGGGAGGTGCAGATACGCAGTATTTT. This sequence encodes CASSKRQGGADTQYF.

This chain connects TRBV9 to TRBJ2-1; 13 nucleotides align to TRBD2. CDR1 is SGDLS and CDR2 is YYNGEE in the germline V gene. The CDR3 sequence is 17 residues long. After removal of 0 bases from V and 0 bases from J, the junction contained 0 bases not matched to a gene. Here the CDR3 reads CASSVGTSGSSYNEQFF. The CDR3 DNA is TGTGCCAGCAGCGTAGGGACTAGCGGGAGCTCCTACAATGAGCAGTTCTTC.

This chain joins TRBV30 and TRBJ1-4, with 8 bases that match TRBD1. CDR1 and CDR2 (germline): GTSNPN, SVGIG (reference sequence). With V trimmed by 0 bases and J by 5 bases, 8 bases remained unmatched. CDR3 length: 16 residues. This CDR3 reads CAWSVDRAYKNEKLFF. CDR3 bases: TGTGCCTGGAGTGTGGACAGGGCCTACAAAAATGAAAAACTGTTTTTT.

This clonotype was counted between two and nine times. This chain uses TRBV4-3 with TRBJ2-7; possibly TRBD1 for D (7 bases). This CDR3 has 15 residues. Germline V gene sequence: CDR1 LGHNA, CDR2 YSLEER. The V end was cut by 3 bases, the J end by 3 bases, with 15 bases between. CDR3: CASSHGAGGLYEQYF. The CDR3 nucleotides read TGCGCCAGCAGCCATGGGGCAGGGGGACTCTACGAGCAGTACTTC.

The CDR3 DNA reads TGCGCCAGCAGCCAAGCGAGGGGGCTGGGCTATGGCTACACCTTC. Translating it yields CASSQARGLGYGYTF. The chain carries TRBV4-3 and TRBJ1-2; the match to TRBD1 covers 7 bases. The V and J ends lost 1 base and 4 bases, in that order; junction bases with no gene match: 6. This CDR3 spans 15 amino acids. Germline CDR1 and CDR2: LGHNA and YSLEER.

This rearrangement joins TRBV20-1 to TRBJ2-7; 8 nucleotides line up with TRBD2. The J segment lost 0 bases and the V segment lost 6 bases, leaving 7 bases of the junction unmatched. Germline CDR1 and CDR2: DFQATT and SNEGSKA (reference sequence). This CDR3 comprises 14 residues. DNA for the CDR3: TGCAGTGCCCAAAGCGGGAGTATCTCCTACGAGCAGTACTTC. As protein: CSAQSGSISYEQYF.

The genes are TRBV2 and TRBJ1-5, with 10 bases matching TRBD1. From germline, CDR1 is SNHLY and CDR2 FYNNEI. The CDR3 sequence is 16 residues long. Unmatched junction bases numbered 8, after V lost 3 bases and J lost 6 bases. CDR3: CASSDWTGGQGQPQHF. DNA of the CDR3: TGTGCCAGCAGTGACTGGACAGGGGGTCAGGGTCAGCCCCAGCATTTT. The whole variable domain, remainder taken from reference TRBV2 and TRBJ1-5, is EPEVTQTPSHQVTQMGQEVILRCVPISNHLYFYWYRQILGQKVEFLVSFYNNEISEKSEIFDDQFSVERPDGSNFTLKIRSTKLEDSAMYFCASSDWTGGQGQPQHFGDGTRLSIL.

The chain couples TRBV27 to TRBJ2-1, with D maybe TRBD2 (5 bases). The CDR3 is made up of 17 amino acids. CDR1 and CDR2 (germline): MNHEY, SMNVEV (reference sequence). V was pared by 0 bases and J by 2 bases, with 14 bases between. For the CDR3, the DNA is TGTGCCAGCAGTTTATCAGGGCGGCTAGCCACCTACAATGAGCAGTTCTTC. It encodes CASSLSGRLATYNEQFF.

This clonotype was seen many times. The rearrangement uses TRBV7-9 and TRBJ1-2; D is uncertain. Germline loops: CDR1 SEHNR, CDR2 FQNEAQ (reference sequence). Trimming pared 6 bases from V and 8 bases from J, leaving 10 bases between. The CDR3 runs to 11 residues. The CDR3 DNA follows: TGTGCCAGCAGACTTCTCGGGGGCTACACCTTC. Translated, it gives CASRLLGGYTF.

This clonotype has more than one count but fewer than ten. The V and J genes are TRBV15 and TRBJ2-2; no reliable D call. Trimming pared 2 bases from V and 1 base from J, leaving 5 bases between. This CDR3 has 14 amino acids. Looked up from germline, CDR1 is LNHNV and CDR2 is YYDKDF (reference sequence). The CDR3 nucleotides are TGTGCCACCAGCAGACAGATGAACACCGGGGAGCTGTTTTTT. The encoded protein is CATSRQMNTGELFF. Drawing the rest from reference TRBV15 and TRBJ2-2, the complete variable domain is DAMVIQNPRYQVTQFGKPVTLSCSQTLNHNVMYWYQQKSSQAPKLLFHYYDKDFNNEADTPDNFQSRRPNTSFCFLDIRSPGLGDTAMYLCATSRQMNTGELFFGEGSRLTVL.

This clonotype was counted many times. This sequence joins TRBV12-3 or TRBV12-4 and TRBJ2-1, with 9 bases fitting TRBD2. J was trimmed by 9 bases and V by 5 bases; bases with no gene match: 11. The CDR3 is 15 residues long. This chain's CDR3 is CASSPGTSSLGEQFF. CDR3 coding DNA: TGTGCCAGCAGTCCCGGGACTAGCTCGCTAGGTGAGCAGTTCTTC.

This clonotype was recorded once. This rearrangement joins TRBV7-2 to TRBJ2-4; weak D call: TRBD2 (6 bases). CDR1 and CDR2 from the germline V gene are SGHTA and FQGNSA. With 1 base removed from V and 4 bases from J, the gap between germline ends came to 11 bases. CDR3 length equals 15 residues. The CDR3 spells CASSLGGTAKNIQYF. CDR3 DNA: TGTGCCAGCAGCTTAGGTGGGACTGCTAAAAACATTCAGTACTTC.

At least ten counts were recorded for this clonotype. The junction differs from germline at one of its ends, possibly a read error. The rearrangement links TRBV5-1 to TRBJ2-1; 9 bases align to TRBD1. Looked up from germline, CDR1 is SGHRS and CDR2 is YFSETQ. The CDR3 runs to 15 residues. The CDR3 DNA reads TGTGCCAGCAGCTCCGGGACAGGGTCCTACAATGAGCAGTTCTTC. Translating it yields CASSSGTGSYNEQFF.

The V gene is TRBV20-1, the J gene TRBJ2-1; D is unresolved. V was shortened by 6 bases and J by 7 bases, with 19 bases between the two germline ends. The germline gives CDR1 DFQATT, CDR2 SNEGSKA (reference sequence). The CDR3 extends over 14 amino acids. CDR3 residues: CSAPGVGDTNEQFF. DNA for the CDR3: TGCAGTGCCCCTGGCGTGGGCGATACGAATGAGCAGTTCTTC.

Only a few counts were recorded for this clonotype. The chain combines TRBV27 with TRBJ2-7, with 9 bases lining up with TRBD2. The germline V gene has CDR1 MNHEY and CDR2 SMNVEV (reference sequence). This CDR3 has 16 residues. Unmatched junction bases numbered 13, after V lost 4 bases and J lost 6 bases. This CDR3 is CASSSLAGDNPREQYF. The CDR3 DNA reads as TGTGCCAGCAGTTCCTTAGCGGGGGATAATCCCCGCGAGCAGTACTTC.